The T cell receptor beta chain described here comes from a study of shared clonotypes between healthy human individuals. Study observations and caveats: Having only a few donors restricted how much genetic and exposure-history diversity was captured. Naive CD4 clonotypes overlapped across a handful of donors at roughly 4.5%.

This clone showed up just once. Its antigen is currently unknown. The germline gives CDR1 MNHEY, CDR2 SMNVEV (reference sequence). CDR3 length: 17 residues. Trimming at V came to 1 base and at J to 9 bases, leaving 7 bases not matched to a gene. Naive CD8 cells, CD45RO-negative and positively selected for CCR7, excluded terminally differentiated effector memory CD45RA+ cells. Replicate PCRs for sorted subsets used around 190 ng DNA; this equaled tens of thousands of T cell genomes. Produced via immunoSEQ multiplex PCR; TCRdb's table is partial and in-frame only. This sample has almost 700,000 clones, with roughly nine tenths found just once.

This clonotype was obtained from a man aged 25-40 years in good health. Sequencing was performed on naive CD8+ T cells sorted from blood. The chain recombines TRBV27 with TRBJ2-2; 14 positions agree with TRBD2. The CDR3 nucleotides read TGTGCCAGCAGTTTATTCGCCCGACTAGCGGGAGGGCGGGAGCTGTTTTTT. Protein: CASSLFARLAGGRELFF.